The rows below give T cell receptor beta chains drawn from one sample of a study of patients and donors after allogeneic stem cell transplantation. TCRdb itself ran the RT-PCR reads through MiXCR, one entry per CDR3 protein. The sample shows approximately 410,000 distinct CDR3 sequences, more than 15% of them seen only once. The sequencing sample was made of blood, either unsorted or a sorted T cell fraction (not recorded which). These receptors all come from a human donor who was either an allogeneic HSCT recipient or a stem cell or donor lymphocyte infusion donor (not recorded which). It is not recorded whose cells these are; they may come from a transplant donor. Each CDR3 is given with its conserved first and last residue. A D gene is named only where the DNA matches it firmly. Not every row has a clone size; where given, it reads once, few, many or a size class.

v_call: TRBV4-1; j_call: TRBJ2-7; clone_size: many; d_call: TRBD2; cdr3_nt: TGCGCCAGCAGCCAAGATCTACTGGCGGGAGGGCCCTCCGAGCAGTACTTC; cdr3_aa: CASSQDLLAGGPSEQYF
v_call: TRBV12-3/TRBV12-4; j_call: TRBJ1-1; clone_size: few; d_call: -; cdr3_nt: TGTGCCAGCAGACAGGGCAGTACTGAAGCTTTCTTT; cdr3_aa: CASRQGSTEAFF
v_call: TRBV7-9; j_call: TRBJ2-1; clone_size: few; d_call: -; cdr3_nt: TGTGCCAGCAGCCCCCGTAAAGGTGATATCTCCTACAATGAGCAGTTCTTC; cdr3_aa: CASSPRKGDISYNEQFF
v_call: TRBV2; j_call: TRBJ2-3; clone_size: few; d_call: -; cdr3_nt: TGTGCCAGCAGGACTGGCACAGATACGCAGTATTTT; cdr3_aa: CASRTGTDTQYF
v_call: TRBV4-1; j_call: TRBJ1-5; clone_size: many; d_call: -; cdr3_nt: TGCGCCAGCAGCCAAGATCGTCTTCAGCCCCAGCATTTT; cdr3_aa: CASSQDRLQPQHF
v_call: TRBV2; j_call: TRBJ1-1; clone_size: -; d_call: -; cdr3_nt: TGTGCCAGCAAGACTCTGGACGTCATGAACACTGAAGCTTTCTTT; cdr3_aa: CASKTLDVMNTEAFF
v_call: TRBV6-1; j_call: TRBJ1-5; clone_size: -; d_call: -; cdr3_nt: TGTGCCAGCAGTGCCCGGGTCAATCAGCCCCAGCATTTT; cdr3_aa: CASSARVNQPQHF
v_call: TRBV9; j_call: TRBJ1-1; clone_size: few; d_call: -; cdr3_nt: TGTGCCAGCAGCGTGGGCATTCTGAACACTGAAGCTTTCTTT; cdr3_aa: CASSVGILNTEAFF
v_call: TRBV19; j_call: TRBJ1-3; clone_size: -; d_call: -; cdr3_nt: TGTGCCAGTAGTGTCAGGGGTAACTCTGGAAACACCATATATTTT; cdr3_aa: CASSVRGNSGNTIYF
v_call: TRBV18; j_call: TRBJ2-6; clone_size: -; d_call: -; cdr3_nt: TGTGCCAGCTCTTGGATCTCTGGGGCCAACGTCCTGACTTTC; cdr3_aa: CASSWISGANVLTF
v_call: TRBV6-5; j_call: TRBJ1-2; clone_size: -; d_call: TRBD1; cdr3_nt: TGTGCCAGCAGTTACCTGGACAGGGGGAACTATGGCTACACCTTC; cdr3_aa: CASSYLDRGNYGYTF
v_call: TRBV27; j_call: TRBJ2-7; clone_size: few; d_call: -; cdr3_nt: TGTGCCAGCAGCTATAATCGCGCTCAAGATCAGTACTTC; cdr3_aa: CASSYNRAQDQYF
v_call: TRBV12-3/TRBV12-4; j_call: TRBJ2-3; clone_size: -; d_call: -; cdr3_nt: TGTGCCAGCAGTCCATCCTCGCCATACACAGATACGCAGTATTTT; cdr3_aa: CASSPSSPYTDTQYF
v_call: TRBV6-2/TRBV6-3; j_call: TRBJ2-1; clone_size: many; d_call: TRBD1; cdr3_nt: TGTGCCAGCACCGCGACAGGGGGCAATGAGCAGTTCTTC; cdr3_aa: CASTATGGNEQFF
v_call: TRBV3-1; j_call: TRBJ1-1; clone_size: many; d_call: TRBD1; cdr3_nt: TGTGCCAGCAGCCTCAGGGGGTCCACTGAAGCTTTCTTT; cdr3_aa: CASSLRGSTEAFF
v_call: TRBV30; j_call: TRBJ2-5; clone_size: few; d_call: TRBD1; cdr3_nt: TGTGCCTGGAGTCCAGGGACAGGGGTGCAAGAGACCCAGTACTTC; cdr3_aa: CAWSPGTGVQETQYF
v_call: TRBV12-3/TRBV12-4; j_call: TRBJ2-7; clone_size: -; d_call: -; cdr3_nt: TGTGCCAGCAGGAGGACGGGGTTAAAGGTCTACGAGCAGTACTTC; cdr3_aa: CASRRTGLKVYEQYF
v_call: TRBV20-1; j_call: TRBJ2-1; clone_size: many; d_call: TRBD2; cdr3_nt: TGCAGTGCTAGACTGCTAGCGGGAGGGCCCAATGAGCAGTTCTTC; cdr3_aa: CSARLLAGGPNEQFF
v_call: TRBV20-1; j_call: TRBJ2-7; clone_size: few; d_call: -; cdr3_nt: TGCAGTGCTAGGTTCCAGAGGGTTGCGAGCGAGCAGTACTTC; cdr3_aa: CSARFQRVASEQYF
v_call: TRBV10-3; j_call: TRBJ2-7; clone_size: few; d_call: TRBD1; cdr3_nt: TGTGCCATCAGGGGGGCAGGGGGCTACTACGAGCAGTACTTC; cdr3_aa: CAIRGAGGYYEQYF
v_call: TRBV7-9; j_call: TRBJ2-3; clone_size: -; d_call: -; cdr3_nt: TGTGCCAGCAGCCCCCGGCAGAGTCAGGAGTATTTT; cdr3_aa: CASSPRQSQEYF
v_call: TRBV2; j_call: TRBJ1-1; clone_size: -; d_call: TRBD1; cdr3_nt: TGTGCCAGCAGTGAACCACAGGGGGTCCTGAACACTGAAGCTTTCTTT; cdr3_aa: CASSEPQGVLNTEAFF
v_call: TRBV7-2; j_call: TRBJ2-1; clone_size: many; d_call: -; cdr3_nt: TGTGCCAGCAGCTTAGGTGTTCGGGGATACAATGAGCAGTTCTTC; cdr3_aa: CASSLGVRGYNEQFF
v_call: TRBV29-1; j_call: TRBJ1-2; clone_size: -; d_call: TRBD1; cdr3_nt: TGCAGCGTCGCTCCGGGACAGGGTGTTTATGGCTACACCTTC; cdr3_aa: CSVAPGQGVYGYTF
v_call: TRBV6-1; j_call: TRBJ2-2; clone_size: -; d_call: TRBD1; cdr3_nt: TGTGCCAGCAGCGGGAGACAGGGGCGCACCGGGGAGCTGTTTTTT; cdr3_aa: CASSGRQGRTGELFF
v_call: TRBV6-1; j_call: TRBJ2-7; clone_size: few; d_call: TRBD2; cdr3_nt: TGTGCCAGCGGGGGACTAGCGGGAGACGAGCAGTACTTC; cdr3_aa: CASGGLAGDEQYF
v_call: TRBV12-3/TRBV12-4; j_call: TRBJ1-6; clone_size: -; d_call: -; cdr3_nt: TGTGCCAGCAGCCATAAACTTAATTCACCCCTCCACTTT; cdr3_aa: CASSHKLNSPLHF
v_call: TRBV24-1; j_call: TRBJ2-3; clone_size: many; d_call: TRBD1; cdr3_nt: TGTGCCACCAGTGATTTTAACAGGGGAGATACGCAGTATTTT; cdr3_aa: CATSDFNRGDTQYF
v_call: TRBV10-3; j_call: TRBJ2-7; clone_size: few; d_call: -; cdr3_nt: TGTGCCATCAGTGAGGGGCAGGGGCTTTTAAGCGAGCAGTACTTC; cdr3_aa: CAISEGQGLLSEQYF
v_call: TRBV25-1; j_call: TRBJ1-2; clone_size: few; d_call: TRBD1; cdr3_nt: TGTGCCAGCAGTGATCATGGGACAGGGGACTATGGCTACACCTTC; cdr3_aa: CASSDHGTGDYGYTF
v_call: TRBV20-1; j_call: TRBJ2-3; clone_size: -; d_call: TRBD2; cdr3_nt: TGCAGTGCTACTCCGGGACTAGCGGGACTATATACGCAGTATTTT; cdr3_aa: CSATPGLAGLYTQYF
v_call: TRBV12-3/TRBV12-4; j_call: TRBJ2-1; clone_size: few; d_call: -; cdr3_nt: TGTGCCAGCAGCGTCAGAGGAGGGCTGAGATACAATGAGCAGTTCTTC; cdr3_aa: CASSVRGGLRYNEQFF
v_call: TRBV6-5; j_call: TRBJ1-5; clone_size: -; d_call: TRBD1; cdr3_nt: TGTGCCAGCAGTTACTCCGTGACAGGGTATAGCAATCAGCCCCAGCATTTT; cdr3_aa: CASSYSVTGYSNQPQHF
v_call: TRBV7-9; j_call: TRBJ1-2; clone_size: few; d_call: TRBD1; cdr3_nt: TGTGCCAGCAGCTTAGTTCCAGGGGGTTATGGCTACACCTTC; cdr3_aa: CASSLVPGGYGYTF
v_call: TRBV12-3/TRBV12-4; j_call: TRBJ1-3; clone_size: -; d_call: TRBD1; cdr3_nt: TGTGCCAGCAGTACGGACAGGGCTGGAAACACCATATATTTT; cdr3_aa: CASSTDRAGNTIYF
v_call: TRBV12-3/TRBV12-4; j_call: TRBJ1-1; clone_size: -; d_call: TRBD1; cdr3_nt: TGTGCCAGCAGTTTAAGCAGGGGGGAGACTGAAGCTTTCTTT; cdr3_aa: CASSLSRGETEAFF
v_call: TRBV5-1; j_call: TRBJ1-3; clone_size: -; d_call: -; cdr3_nt: TGCGCCAGCAGACAGGGATCTGGAAACACCATATATTTT; cdr3_aa: CASRQGSGNTIYF
v_call: TRBV7-9; j_call: TRBJ2-5; clone_size: few; d_call: -; cdr3_nt: TGTGCCAGCAGCTCCCCCTTGGGACGGCCCCGGAGGGAGACCCAGTACTTC; cdr3_aa: CASSSPLGRPRRETQYF
v_call: TRBV10-3; j_call: TRBJ2-3; clone_size: few; d_call: -; cdr3_nt: TGTGCCATCAAGGGGAAAAGCACAGATACGCAGTATTTT; cdr3_aa: CAIKGKSTDTQYF
v_call: TRBV10-3; j_call: TRBJ1-1; clone_size: few; d_call: -; cdr3_nt: TGTGCCATCAGTGAGCTGGCGGAGAACACTGAAGCTTTCTTT; cdr3_aa: CAISELAENTEAFF
v_call: TRBV29-1; j_call: TRBJ2-5; clone_size: many; d_call: TRBD1; cdr3_nt: TGCAGCGTTATAAAACGGGACAGCCAAGAGACCCAGTACTTC; cdr3_aa: CSVIKRDSQETQYF
v_call: TRBV28; j_call: TRBJ1-2; clone_size: many; d_call: -; cdr3_nt: TGTGCCAGCAGTCGATCCAAAGGATCTAACTATGGCTACACCTTC; cdr3_aa: CASSRSKGSNYGYTF
v_call: TRBV28; j_call: TRBJ2-4; clone_size: many; d_call: -; cdr3_nt: TGTGCCAGCACCCCAAGGGGGGCCCTAGCCAAAAACATTCAGTACTTC; cdr3_aa: CASTPRGALAKNIQYF
v_call: TRBV12-3/TRBV12-4; j_call: TRBJ2-3; clone_size: many; d_call: -; cdr3_nt: TGTGCCAGCAGTTTAGAGGGCTCCATCACAGATACGCAGTATTTT; cdr3_aa: CASSLEGSITDTQYF
v_call: TRBV10-3; j_call: TRBJ1-6; clone_size: few; d_call: -; cdr3_nt: TGTGCCATCAGTGGGCAGGGATTCTCACCCCTCCACTTT; cdr3_aa: CAISGQGFSPLHF
v_call: TRBV11-3; j_call: TRBJ2-7; clone_size: -; d_call: -; cdr3_nt: TGTGCCAGCAGCTCCTTTAGCGGCTACGAGCAGTACTTC; cdr3_aa: CASSSFSGYEQYF
v_call: TRBV7-2; j_call: TRBJ2-2; clone_size: few; d_call: TRBD1; cdr3_nt: TGTGCCAGCAGCTCCGACAGGGGGCCCTCCTACACCGGGGAGCTGTTTTTT; cdr3_aa: CASSSDRGPSYTGELFF